Listed below are T cell receptor beta chains from one sample, sequenced in a study of T-cell memory formation after mild COVID-19. TCRdb passed the 5' RACE reads through MiXCR, listing each CDR3 protein once. The repertoire holds approximately 290,000 distinct CDR3 sequences, with 19% as singletons. Sequencing was done on a sample of PBMCs or a T cell subset sorted from them (not recorded which). The receptors derive from a man aged 18 to 30 who had mild COVID-19 (a few samples of this study predate the infection). Cell type and time point are not known. CDR3s include the opening cysteine and the closing phenylalanine or tryptophan. The order of the fields is D gene, V gene, clone size, J gene, CDR3 DNA, CDR3 protein. D genes are given only for firm matches. The size field is filled for only some rows; it gives once, few, many or a size class.

d_gene: -; v_gene: TRBV7-7; abundance: -; j_gene: TRBJ2-3; CDR3nt: TGTGCTAGCAGCATCTTTGAGGGGGGAGCAGATACGCAGTATTTT; CDR3aa: CASSIFEGGADTQYF
d_gene: -; v_gene: TRBV12-3/TRBV12-4; abundance: many; j_gene: TRBJ2-2; CDR3nt: TGTGCCAGCAGTTTTGGTAGGGTTACGAACACCGGGGAGCTGTTTTTT; CDR3aa: CASSFGRVTNTGELFF
d_gene: -; v_gene: TRBV3-1; abundance: few; j_gene: TRBJ2-2; CDR3nt: TGTGCCAGCAGCGGAAGTGGTGGGTTCAGGGCCGGGGAGCTGTTTTTT; CDR3aa: CASSGSGGFRAGELFF
d_gene: -; v_gene: TRBV6-5; abundance: -; j_gene: TRBJ2-7; CDR3nt: TGTGCCAGCAGTTCTCCAACAGGGATGCACGAGCAGTACTTC; CDR3aa: CASSSPTGMHEQYF
d_gene: TRBD2; v_gene: TRBV7-2; abundance: -; j_gene: TRBJ2-3; CDR3nt: TGTGCCAGCAGCTTGGGGCTAGCGGGCATCACAGATACGCAGTATTTT; CDR3aa: CASSLGLAGITDTQYF
d_gene: -; v_gene: TRBV20-1; abundance: -; j_gene: TRBJ2-1; CDR3nt: TGCAGTGCTAGAGTTATCTGGCGGATGAATGAGCAGTTCTTC; CDR3aa: CSARVIWRMNEQFF
d_gene: TRBD1; v_gene: TRBV4-2; abundance: -; j_gene: TRBJ1-5; CDR3nt: TGTGCCAGCAGCCAGGACAGGGGTACGGGCAATCAGCCCCAGCATTTT; CDR3aa: CASSQDRGTGNQPQHF
d_gene: -; v_gene: TRBV20-1; abundance: few; j_gene: TRBJ2-5; CDR3nt: TGCAGTGCTTCAGCCTGGGCGGCCCAAGAGACCCAGTACTTC; CDR3aa: CSASAWAAQETQYF
d_gene: TRBD2; v_gene: TRBV20-1; abundance: few; j_gene: TRBJ2-5; CDR3nt: TGCAGTGCTTACCCCGGGAGGGTCGGGGAGACCCAGTACTTC; CDR3aa: CSAYPGRVGETQYF
d_gene: TRBD2; v_gene: TRBV20-1; abundance: few; j_gene: TRBJ2-2; CDR3nt: TGCAGTGCTAGGACTATAGCGGGGGGTACCGGGGAGCTGTTTTTT; CDR3aa: CSARTIAGGTGELFF